Sequencing of this T cell receptor beta chain was carried out in a study of PD-L1 blockade in urothelial cancer. Study-wide background: The patients' atezolizumab therapy, 1,200 mg intravenously every 3 weeks, started at some point between 2014 and 2015. Each patient had 0 to 3 earlier chemotherapy regimens.

Measured with immunoSEQ multiplex PCR; TCRdb has only the in-frame clones, and not every one. This sample has 90,000 to 120,000 clones, with approximately 85% found just once. CDR1 and CDR2 (germline): SGDLS, YYNGEE. The CDR3 has 17 amino acids. The V and J ends lost 0 bases and 5 bases, in that order; junction bases with no gene match: 7. Urothelial carcinoma affected the patients, and it was locally advanced or metastatic. Pretreatment sampling and on-treatment sampling together yielded between 1 and 8 samples for each patient. This chain joins TRBV9 and TRBJ2-1; 11 bases fit TRBD2. The input for sequencing was PBMCs, taken around atezolizumab (anti-PD-L1) treatment. This sequence was found in a man aged 50 or older with urothelial cancer. The DNA for the CDR3 is TGTGCCAGCAGCGTAGCTCCGACTAGCGGGACTCACAATGAGCAGTTCTTC. As protein: CASSVAPTSGTHNEQFF.